A selection of T cell receptor beta chains follows, all from one sample in a study of cytomegalovirus exposure and HLA in healthy donors. The data were produced by immunoSEQ multiplex PCR, yet TCRdb's version contains in-frame clones alone and is incomplete. This sample has some 200,000 clones, with approximately 80% found just once. What was sequenced was PBMCs. These receptors came from a woman aged 50 to 60 in good health and CMV-seropositive. The CDR3 runs from the conserved cysteine through the conserved F or W. The D gene is left open where the match is weak. Not every row has a clone size; where given, it reads once, few, many or a size class.

TRBJ2-2	TRBV11-3	TRBD1	few	TGTGCCAGCAGCCCCGGACAGGGTCGTGATGACACCGGGGAGCTGTTTTTT	CASSPGQGRDDTGELFF
TRBJ1-6	TRBV4-2	TRBD1	-	TGTGCCAGCAGCCAAGATGGGACAGCTATACTCAATTCACCCCTCCACTTT	CASSQDGTAILNSPLHF
TRBJ1-1	TRBV29-1	-	-	TGCAGCGGGGAGACTGAAGTGGGTGGTGCTGAAGCTTTCTTT	CSGETEVGGAEAFF
TRBJ2-1	TRBV7-9	-	-	TGTGCCAGCAGCTTAGGACTTTACCCAAGCTCCTACAATGAGCAGTTCTTC	CASSLGLYPSSYNEQFF
TRBJ1-1	TRBV11-2	TRBD1	-	TGTGCCAGCAGCTTCGTCTCTTTTGGGACAGGGAATGAAGCTTTCTTT	CASSFVSFGTGNEAFF
TRBJ1-2	TRBV5-1	TRBD1	-	TGCGCCAGCAGTCCCGGGACAGGGGTCTATGGCTACACCTTC	CASSPGTGVYGYTF
TRBJ2-7	TRBV25-1	TRBD2	-	TGTGCCAGCAGTGAAATTAGCGGGGGGGCTTACGAGCAGTACTTC	CASSEISGGAYEQYF
TRBJ1-1	TRBV11-1	-	-	TGTGCCAGCAGCTTTAGCACTGAAGCTTTCTTT	CASSFSTEAFF
TRBJ2-7	TRBV4-3	TRBD1	-	TGCGCCAGCAGCCAAGGGTGGGGGACAGGGCTTGCCGAGCAGTACTTC	CASSQGWGTGLAEQYF
TRBJ2-5	TRBV2	-	-	TGTGCCAGCAGGCCTCCTTCAGGGAGGCAAGAGACCCAGTACTTC	CASRPPSGRQETQYF
TRBJ1-4	TRBV4-2	-	-	TGTGCCAGCAGCCAAGATCTGGCAGGCGGGGGGTGGGGACTGTTTTTT	CASSQDLAGGGWGLFF
TRBJ1-2	TRBV2	-	-	TGTGCCAGCAGTGTGGGAGGGGACTATGGCTACACCTTC	CASSVGGDYGYTF
TRBJ1-3	TRBV5-1	-	-	TGCGCCAGCAGCCTGGCCGGGTCCTCTGGAAACACCATATATTTT	CASSLAGSSGNTIYF
TRBJ1-2	TRBV18	-	-	TGTGCCAGCTCACCACAGCCCTATGGCTACACCTTC	CASSPQPYGYTF
TRBJ1-2	TRBV14	-	-	TGTGCCAGCAGCACACAGGGCCATGGCTACACCTTC	CASSTQGHGYTF
TRBJ2-1	TRBV4-2	-	-	TGTGCCAGCAGCCAAGCCGCTGGGGCTCGCAATGAGCAGTTCTTC	CASSQAAGARNEQFF
TRBJ1-6	TRBV5-1	-	-	TGCGCCAGCAGCTTGATCTCGCCTGGAGGGACGGATGTTCATAATTCACCCCTCCACTTT	CASSLISPGGTDVHNSPLHF
TRBJ1-1	TRBV29-1	-	-	TGCAGCGTTCACCCCGACCAGGGGAACACTGAAGCTTTCTTT	CSVHPDQGNTEAFF
TRBJ2-7	TRBV5-1	-	-	TGCGCCAGCAGCCCCTCTGGTAGCTACGAGCAGTACTTC	CASSPSGSYEQYF
TRBJ1-2	TRBV7-9	-	-	TGTGCCAGCGGACCGCAGGGACTTGGTGGCTACACCTTC	CASGPQGLGGYTF
TRBJ2-1	TRBV14	TRBD2	-	TGTGCCAGCAGCCCTCTAGCGGGGGTTTACAATGAGCAGTTCTTC	CASSPLAGVYNEQFF
TRBJ1-6	TRBV7-2	TRBD1	-	TGTGCCAGCAGCTTCCGTGGACAGGCCTATAATTCACCCCTCCACTTT	CASSFRGQAYNSPLHF
TRBJ1-6	TRBV4-1	TRBD1	-	TGCGCCAGCAGCCAAGATCAGGACAGGAATTTGGCCCTCCACTTT	CASSQDQDRNLALHF
TRBJ1-3	TRBV9	-	-	TGTGCCAGCAGCGTAGGAACCAGGGTCTCTGGAAACACCATATATTTT	CASSVGTRVSGNTIYF
TRBJ1-1	TRBV30	-	-	TGTGCCTGGAGATTCGGCACTGAAGCTTTCTTT	CAWRFGTEAFF
TRBJ1-5	TRBV11-3	TRBD1	-	TGTGCCAGCAGCCCCCACCGGGACAGTGGGTTGATTAGCAATCAGCCCCAGCATTTT	CASSPHRDSGLISNQPQHF
TRBJ1-2	TRBV11-2	TRBD1	-	TGTGCCAGCAGCTTACGGACAGGGGATGGCTACACCTTC	CASSLRTGDGYTF
TRBJ1-1	TRBV6-6	-	-	TGTGCCAGCAGGCCTCAAAGCGCCTTGCGAACTGAAGCTTTCTTT	CASRPQSALRTEAFF
TRBJ1-1	TRBV4-2	-	-	TGTGCCGGCAGCCAAGGGATGGGACTGCAGACTGAAGCTTTCTTT	CAGSQGMGLQTEAFF
TRBJ2-2	TRBV11-2	-	-	TGTGCCAGCAGCCTGGGGGGGCGTGACAAATACACCGGGGAGCTGTTTTTT	CASSLGGRDKYTGELFF
TRBJ2-3	TRBV13	-	-	TGTGCCAGCAGCTTTGGAGGTGGGCTAGCAGCTAGCACAGATACGCAGTATTTT	CASSFGGGLAASTDTQYF
TRBJ2-3	TRBV7-7	TRBD1	-	TGTGCTAGCAGCTCGACAGGGGTAGATACGCAGTATTTT	CASSSTGVDTQYF
TRBJ2-7	TRBV7-3	TRBD2	-	TGCGCCAGCAGCCACGGGACTAGCGGGGCCTACGAGCAGTACTTC	CASSHGTSGAYEQYF
TRBJ2-7	TRBV13	TRBD1	once	TGTGCCAGCAGCTTTGCCGGTAGGACAGGGGACGAGCAGTACTTC	CASSFAGRTGDEQYF
TRBJ1-4	TRBV2	-	-	TGTGCCAGCAGTGAAATGACAGGCTATAATGAAAAACTGTTTTTT	CASSEMTGYNEKLFF
TRBJ2-3	TRBV6-1	TRBD1	-	TGTGCCAGCAGCAAAGGGGGACAGGCCACAGATACGCAGTATTTT	CASSKGGQATDTQYF
TRBJ2-1	TRBV4-1	-	-	TGCGCCAGCAGCCAAGATACGGGGGGCAGCTCCTACAATGAGCAGTTCTTC	CASSQDTGGSSYNEQFF
TRBJ1-2	TRBV29-1	TRBD1	-	TGCAGCGCCGGACAGGGGGCAGGTGGCTACACCTTC	CSAGQGAGGYTF
TRBJ1-1	TRBV4-3	-	-	TGCGCCAGCAGCCAACAATCCGGAGGGCGGTTTGAAGCTTTCTTT	CASSQQSGGRFEAFF
TRBJ1-3	TRBV6-5	-	-	TGTGCCAGCAGAGCGGGGGGCTCTGGAAACACCATATATTTT	CASRAGGSGNTIYF
TRBJ2-1	TRBV27	TRBD1	-	TGTGCCAGCAGCCCTACAGGGGGTCCCTACAATGAGCAGTTCTTC	CASSPTGGPYNEQFF
TRBJ2-2	TRBV5-5	-	-	TGTGCCAGCAGCTCGACAGGTTATCGGACCGGGGAGCTGTTTTTT	CASSSTGYRTGELFF
TRBJ2-2	TRBV2	TRBD2	once	TGTGCCAGCAGGGTCCAGCGGGGGGGCCCCGGGGAGCTGTTTTTT	CASRVQRGGPGELFF
TRBJ2-3	TRBV7-6	-	-	TGTGCCAGCAGCCCCCCTGGGGCTAGTACAGATACGCAGTATTTT	CASSPPGASTDTQYF
TRBJ2-2	TRBV7-9	-	-	TGTGCCAGCAAAGAGTCTATTCCGGGCGGGGAGCTGTTTTTT	CASKESIPGGELFF
TRBJ1-6	TRBV28	TRBD1	-	TGTGCCAGCAGTTCCCGGGACAGGGGTGTTAATTCACCCCTCCACTTT	CASSSRDRGVNSPLHF
TRBJ2-3	TRBV6-1	TRBD2	-	TGTGCCAGCAGTGAAATCCTCCCGGCGGGGGGCACCACAGATACGCAGTATTTT	CASSEILPAGGTTDTQYF
TRBJ1-1	TRBV7-9	-	-	TGTGCCAGCAGCAAGGACAGTTATACTGAAGCTTTCTTT	CASSKDSYTEAFF
TRBJ2-3	TRBV2	TRBD2	-	TGTGCCAGCAGCCAGCCCCGGGAGGGGTTGTTAGATACGCAGTATTTT	CASSQPREGLLDTQYF
TRBJ2-5	TRBV5-5	-	-	TGTGCCAGCAGCTACAGCCTCCAAGAGACCCAGTACTTC	CASSYSLQETQYF
TRBJ2-3	TRBV19	-	-	TGTGCCAGTACCATGACCGGGGGCACAGATACGCAGTATTTT	CASTMTGGTDTQYF